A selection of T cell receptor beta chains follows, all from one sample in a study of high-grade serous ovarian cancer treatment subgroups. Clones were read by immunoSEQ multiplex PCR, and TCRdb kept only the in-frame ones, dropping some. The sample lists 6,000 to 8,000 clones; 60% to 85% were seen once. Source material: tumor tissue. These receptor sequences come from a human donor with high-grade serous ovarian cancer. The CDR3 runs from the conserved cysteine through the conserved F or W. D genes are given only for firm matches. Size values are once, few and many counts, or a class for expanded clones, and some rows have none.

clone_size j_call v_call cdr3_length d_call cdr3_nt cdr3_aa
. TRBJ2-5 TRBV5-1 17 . TGCGCCAGCAGCCTGCCGGGGACGGGAGACCACCAAGAGACCCAGTACTTC CASSLPGTGDHQETQYF
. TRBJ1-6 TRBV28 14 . TGTGCCAGCCGCATGGGAGGCGGTAATTCACCCCTCCACTTT CASRMGGGNSPLHF
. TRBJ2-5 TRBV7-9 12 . TGTGCCAGCAGCTATCCTGGGGGGACCCAGTACTTC CASSYPGGTQYF
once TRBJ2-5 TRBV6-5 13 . TGTGCCAGCACGCGGGACCTTAAAGAGACCCAGTACTTC CASTRDLKETQYF
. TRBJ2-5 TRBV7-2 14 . TGTGCCAGCAGCTTGGGGTGGATACAAGAGACCCAGTACTTC CASSLGWIQETQYF
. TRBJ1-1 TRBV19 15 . TGTGCCAGTATCGGCCAGGGAGCAATGAACACTGAAGCTTTCTTT CASIGQGAMNTEAFF
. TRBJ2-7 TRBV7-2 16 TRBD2 TGTGCCAGCAGCTTGGAGGGTAGCGGGACCCCCTACGAGCAGTACTTC CASSLEGSGTPYEQYF
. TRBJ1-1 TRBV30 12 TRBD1 TGTGCCTGGAGTGCCCGACAGGGACACGCTTTCTTT CAWSARQGHAFF
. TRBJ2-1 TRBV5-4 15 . TGTGCCAGCAGCTTGGATTCCGGAGCCTACAATGAGCAGTTCTTC CASSLDSGAYNEQFF
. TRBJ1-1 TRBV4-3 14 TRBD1 TGCGCCAGCAGCCAAGAATCCAGGGGGGCTGAAGCTTTCTTT CASSQESRGAEAFF
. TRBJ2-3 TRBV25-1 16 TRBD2 TGTGCCAGCAGTGATCGGCTAGCGGGAGTAGGAGATACGCAGTATTTT CASSDRLAGVGDTQYF
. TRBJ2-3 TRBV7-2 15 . TGTGCCAGCATGTTGGGGAGGATTGGGACAGATACGCAGTATTTT CASMLGRIGTDTQYF
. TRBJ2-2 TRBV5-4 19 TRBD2 TGTGCCAGCCGACAGTTTCATAGCGGGAAGGGTACGAACACCGGGGAGCTGTTTTTT CASRQFHSGKGTNTGELFF
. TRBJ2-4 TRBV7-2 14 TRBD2 TGTGCCAGCAGCAAAACAGCGGGAGTGAGCATTCAGTACTTC CASSKTAGVSIQYF
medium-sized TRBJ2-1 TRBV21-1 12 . TGTGCCAGCAGCAAAGATACTCATGAGCAGTTCTTC CASSKDTHEQFF
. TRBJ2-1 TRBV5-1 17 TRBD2 TGCGCCAGCAGCTTGGAAATGCTAGCGGGAGGGCCCAATGAGCAGTTCTTC CASSLEMLAGGPNEQFF
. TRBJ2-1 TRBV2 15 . TGTGCCAGCAGTGTAGGGCGGGGGCCCTACAATGAGCAGTTCTTC CASSVGRGPYNEQFF
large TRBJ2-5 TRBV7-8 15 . TGTGCCAGCAGCTCTTTGATGTCCGCCCCAGAGACCCAGTACTTC CASSSLMSAPETQYF
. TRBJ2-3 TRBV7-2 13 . TGTGCCAGCAGCTTAGTTGGCTCAGATACGCAGTATTTT CASSLVGSDTQYF
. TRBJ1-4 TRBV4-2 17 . TGTGCCAGCAGCCAAGAAGAGGACACAGCAACTAATGAAAAACTGTTTTTT CASSQEEDTATNEKLFF
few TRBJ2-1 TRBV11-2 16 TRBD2 TGTGCCAGCAGCTCCCCGGGGGGACTACCAAACAATGAGCAGTTCTTC CASSSPGGLPNNEQFF
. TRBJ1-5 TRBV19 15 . TGTGCCAGTACCCGATCTCGAGGGGCCGGGCAGCCCCAGCATTTT CASTRSRGAGQPQHF
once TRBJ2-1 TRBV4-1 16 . TGCGCCAGCAGCCAACGAGCGGATCTCCCATACAATGAGCAGTTCTTC CASSQRADLPYNEQFF
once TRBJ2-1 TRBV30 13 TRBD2 TGTGCCTGGACCAGACTAGCGGTCGATGAGCAGTTCTTC CAWTRLAVDEQFF
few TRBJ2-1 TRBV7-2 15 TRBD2 TGTGCCAGCAGCTTAGGGCCGGGGGGGCCAAATGAGCAGTTCTTC CASSLGPGGPNEQFF
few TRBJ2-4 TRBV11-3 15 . TGTGCCAGCAGCATTACAGGGTATGCCAAAAACATTCAGTACTTC CASSITGYAKNIQYF